This T cell receptor beta chain was sequenced during a study of cytomegalovirus exposure and HLA in healthy donors. Trimming removed 1 base at V and 8 bases at J, with 9 bases between. The CDR3 contains 12 residues. Germline assignment: CDR1 SGDLS and CDR2 YYNGEE. PCR was performed using 60 Vbeta and 13 Jbeta primers. Data came from immunoSEQ multiplex PCR; TCRdb stores just in-frame clones and leaves some out. Here the sample spans about 190,000 clones, almost 80% being singletons. The chain joins TRBV9 to TRBJ1-2; no firm D call. The sequence derives from a woman under 30 in good health and CMV-seronegative. Sequencing was carried out using PBMCs. DNA of the CDR3: TGTGCCAGCAGCGTATCAGGCAGAGGCTACACCTTC. Translation: CASSVSGRGYTF.